A selection of T cell receptor beta chains follows, all from one sample in a study of low-dose radiotherapy and immunotherapy resistance in tumors. Each CDR3 protein gets one entry after TCRdb re-called the reads with MiXCR. This table has under 95,000 distinct CDR3 sequences, 18% appearing once. The sample here was PBMCs, taken before treatment. The receptors stem from a male donor with prostate cancer. Each CDR3 is given with its conserved first and last residue. Fields, in order: D gene, J gene, clone size, V gene, CDR3 protein, CDR3 DNA. A D gene is named only where the DNA matches it firmly. Not all rows give a size; the values are once, few, many and, for expanded clones, a class.

d_gene: NA
j_gene: TRBJ2-2
abundance: many
v_gene: TRBV30
CDR3aa: CAWNWGTGELFF
CDR3nt: TGTGCCTGGAATTGGGGCACCGGGGAGCTGTTTTTT

d_gene: NA
j_gene: TRBJ2-7
abundance: many
v_gene: TRBV27
CDR3aa: CASGGLGPPGTGRYEQYF
CDR3nt: TGTGCCAGCGGTGGTTTAGGGCCGCCCGGAACAGGGCGCTACGAGCAGTACTTC

d_gene: NA
j_gene: TRBJ1-5
abundance: NA
v_gene: TRBV19
CDR3aa: CASSPARVNQPQHF
CDR3nt: TGTGCCAGTAGCCCCGCCAGGGTCAATCAGCCCCAGCATTTT

d_gene: NA
j_gene: TRBJ2-2
abundance: many
v_gene: TRBV6-7
CDR3aa: CASSSRGHMTGELFF
CDR3nt: TGTGCCAGCAGTTCCCGGGGACACATGACCGGGGAGCTGTTTTTT

d_gene: TRBD2
j_gene: TRBJ2-4
abundance: many
v_gene: TRBV6-1
CDR3aa: CASSPAGGSAKNIQYF
CDR3nt: TGTGCCAGCAGTCCCGCGGGGGGCTCGGCCAAAAACATTCAGTACTTC

d_gene: TRBD1
j_gene: TRBJ1-2
abundance: NA
v_gene: TRBV10-3
CDR3aa: CAISPGGAIREAGYTF
CDR3nt: TGTGCCATCTCACCAGGGGGGGCGATCAGGGAGGCTGGCTACACCTTC

d_gene: NA
j_gene: TRBJ2-3
abundance: many
v_gene: TRBV10-1
CDR3aa: CASSAQTYTDTQYF
CDR3nt: TGCGCCAGCAGTGCGCAGACCTACACAGATACGCAGTATTTT

d_gene: TRBD1
j_gene: TRBJ1-2
abundance: many
v_gene: TRBV7-2
CDR3aa: CASSNIQGAGYGYTF
CDR3nt: TGTGCCAGCAGCAACATACAGGGGGCGGGCTATGGCTACACCTTC

d_gene: NA
j_gene: TRBJ2-5
abundance: many
v_gene: TRBV11-2
CDR3aa: CASSFFGGAETQYF
CDR3nt: TGTGCCAGCAGCTTTTTCGGGGGCGCGGAGACCCAGTACTTC

d_gene: TRBD2
j_gene: TRBJ2-7
abundance: NA
v_gene: TRBV12-3/TRBV12-4
CDR3aa: CASSTWGEGEQYF
CDR3nt: TGTGCCAGCAGTACCTGGGGGGAGGGCGAGCAGTACTTC

d_gene: TRBD1
j_gene: TRBJ2-7
abundance: many
v_gene: TRBV4-1
CDR3aa: CASSQHRGAYEQYF
CDR3nt: TGCGCCAGCAGCCAGCACAGGGGAGCCTACGAGCAGTACTTC

d_gene: NA
j_gene: TRBJ1-4
abundance: many
v_gene: TRBV7-6
CDR3aa: CASNDGLGEKLFF
CDR3nt: TGTGCCAGCAACGACGGTTTGGGTGAAAAACTGTTTTTT

d_gene: NA
j_gene: TRBJ1-2
abundance: medium-sized
v_gene: TRBV5-6
CDR3aa: CASSLGNPAYGYTF
CDR3nt: TGTGCCAGCAGCTTGGGGAACCCCGCGTATGGCTACACCTTC

d_gene: TRBD2
j_gene: TRBJ2-1
abundance: many
v_gene: TRBV2
CDR3aa: CASSGERGGWNEQFF
CDR3nt: TGTGCCAGCAGTGGGGAGCGGGGTGGTTGGAATGAGCAGTTCTTC

d_gene: NA
j_gene: TRBJ2-3
abundance: many
v_gene: TRBV19
CDR3aa: CASHSGGGRPDTQYF
CDR3nt: TGTGCCAGTCACTCCGGAGGGGGCCGGCCAGATACGCAGTATTTT

d_gene: NA
j_gene: TRBJ2-4
abundance: many
v_gene: TRBV7-2
CDR3aa: CASSAGGEIPLAKNIQYF
CDR3nt: TGTGCCAGCAGCGCCGGCGGGGAGATCCCTCTAGCCAAAAACATTCAGTACTTC

d_gene: NA
j_gene: TRBJ2-7
abundance: many
v_gene: TRBV20-1
CDR3aa: CSTKQGFHEQYF
CDR3nt: TGCAGTACTAAACAGGGTTTCCACGAGCAGTACTTC

d_gene: TRBD2
j_gene: TRBJ2-1
abundance: once
v_gene: TRBV30
CDR3aa: CAWTTGGARNEQFF
CDR3nt: TGTGCCTGGACAACCGGGGGGGCGCGAAATGAGCAGTTCTTC

d_gene: NA
j_gene: TRBJ1-4
abundance: many
v_gene: TRBV20-1
CDR3aa: CSASESTNEKLFF
CDR3nt: TGCAGTGCTAGCGAATCAACTAATGAAAAACTGTTTTTT

d_gene: TRBD2
j_gene: TRBJ2-1
abundance: many
v_gene: TRBV29-1
CDR3aa: CSVRGTSGGQRSYNEQFF
CDR3nt: TGCAGCGTCCGTGGGACTAGCGGGGGGCAACGCTCCTACAATGAGCAGTTCTTC

d_gene: TRBD2
j_gene: TRBJ2-1
abundance: many
v_gene: TRBV12-5
CDR3aa: CASGRARGGFDEQFF
CDR3nt: TGTGCTAGTGGCCGAGCTCGGGGGGGCTTTGATGAGCAGTTCTTC

d_gene: TRBD1
j_gene: TRBJ2-1
abundance: many
v_gene: TRBV11-3
CDR3aa: CASSSSRDRGNEQFF
CDR3nt: TGTGCCAGCAGCTCGTCCCGGGACAGGGGGAATGAGCAGTTCTTC

d_gene: TRBD1
j_gene: TRBJ2-1
abundance: NA
v_gene: TRBV20-1
CDR3aa: CSARDPRGHYNEQFF
CDR3nt: TGCAGTGCTAGAGATCCCAGGGGGCACTACAATGAGCAGTTCTTC

d_gene: NA
j_gene: TRBJ2-5
abundance: many
v_gene: TRBV6-2/TRBV6-3
CDR3aa: CASSDLDAGGAETQYF
CDR3nt: TGTGCCAGCAGTGATCTTGATGCCGGGGGCGCCGAGACCCAGTACTTC

d_gene: NA
j_gene: TRBJ1-1
abundance: many
v_gene: TRBV9
CDR3aa: CASSPRRQGGTEAFF
CDR3nt: TGTGCCAGCAGCCCCAGGAGGCAGGGTGGGACTGAAGCTTTCTTT

d_gene: TRBD1
j_gene: TRBJ2-1
abundance: NA
v_gene: TRBV5-1
CDR3aa: CASSPGTGSYNEQFF
CDR3nt: TGCGCCAGCAGCCCGGGGACAGGGAGCTACAATGAGCAGTTCTTC

d_gene: NA
j_gene: TRBJ2-1
abundance: many
v_gene: TRBV14
CDR3aa: CASSQIGNEQFF
CDR3nt: TGTGCCAGCAGCCAAATAGGCAATGAGCAGTTCTTC

d_gene: TRBD2
j_gene: TRBJ2-1
abundance: many
v_gene: TRBV10-1
CDR3aa: CASSDPGLAGQSEQFF
CDR3nt: TGCGCCAGCAGTGACCCGGGACTAGCGGGGCAGAGTGAGCAGTTCTTC

d_gene: NA
j_gene: TRBJ1-5
abundance: NA
v_gene: TRBV6-6
CDR3aa: CASRADRGGFGQPQHF
CDR3nt: TGTGCCAGCAGAGCAGACAGAGGAGGTTTCGGGCAGCCCCAGCATTTT

d_gene: NA
j_gene: TRBJ2-5
abundance: many
v_gene: TRBV21-1
CDR3aa: CASSKESRGLPGAQYF
CDR3nt: TGTGCCAGCAGCAAAGAATCCAGGGGGCTCCCGGGGGCCCAGTACTTC

d_gene: NA
j_gene: TRBJ2-1
abundance: many
v_gene: TRBV11-2
CDR3aa: CASSFSGDRDNEQFF
CDR3nt: TGTGCCAGCAGCTTTAGCGGAGACAGGGACAATGAGCAGTTCTTC

d_gene: NA
j_gene: TRBJ2-7
abundance: NA
v_gene: TRBV6-2/TRBV6-3
CDR3aa: CASSRQTDEQYF
CDR3nt: TGTGCCAGCAGTCGACAGACGGACGAGCAGTACTTC

d_gene: NA
j_gene: TRBJ1-5
abundance: many
v_gene: TRBV20-1
CDR3aa: CSAPPWGDSFPYSNQPQHF
CDR3nt: TGCAGTGCCCCCCCATGGGGAGACAGTTTTCCTTATAGCAATCAGCCCCAGCATTTT

d_gene: NA
j_gene: TRBJ2-7
abundance: many
v_gene: TRBV30
CDR3aa: CAWKNKGGGEQYF
CDR3nt: TGTGCCTGGAAGAATAAGGGTGGGGGCGAGCAGTACTTC

d_gene: TRBD1
j_gene: TRBJ1-1
abundance: many
v_gene: TRBV7-8
CDR3aa: CASSLQAGGTEAFF
CDR3nt: TGTGCCAGCAGCTTACAGGCAGGGGGCACTGAAGCTTTCTTT

d_gene: NA
j_gene: TRBJ2-5
abundance: many
v_gene: TRBV13
CDR3aa: CATRGLRETQYF
CDR3nt: TGTGCCACCCGGGGGCTCCGGGAGACCCAGTACTTC

d_gene: NA
j_gene: TRBJ2-1
abundance: many
v_gene: TRBV11-1
CDR3aa: CASSPHEREQFF
CDR3nt: TGTGCCAGCAGCCCCCACGAGAGGGAGCAGTTCTTC

d_gene: NA
j_gene: TRBJ1-3
abundance: many
v_gene: TRBV10-1
CDR3aa: CASQRDSGNTIYF
CDR3nt: TGCGCCAGTCAAAGGGACTCTGGAAACACCATATATTTT

d_gene: NA
j_gene: TRBJ1-4
abundance: NA
v_gene: TRBV7-9
CDR3aa: CASSWDRPPTNEKLFF
CDR3nt: TGTGCCAGCAGTTGGGACCGACCCCCAACTAATGAAAAACTGTTTTTT

d_gene: TRBD1
j_gene: TRBJ2-7
abundance: few
v_gene: TRBV6-1
CDR3aa: CASSTLGTGDEQYF
CDR3nt: TGTGCCAGCAGTACCCTGGGGACAGGTGACGAGCAGTACTTC